This T cell receptor (beta chain) appears in the sequencing data of a study of T cells in Graves' hyperthyroidism and ophthalmopathy (dated by TCRdb to between 2018 and 2021). Turning to the overall study: Peripheral blood samples were taken at the time of initial diagnosis, prior to any treatment. A discovery cohort of approximately 97 patients, approximately 45 with Graves' ophthalmopathy and 57 with stable Graves' hyperthyroidism, was used to find distinguishing TCR V-J signatures. Prospective prediction of ophthalmopathy was tested in an independent validation cohort consisting of some 20 hyperthyroidism patients and 17 patients who later progressed to ophthalmopathy. The 100 discovery patients were randomly split 7:3 into training and test sets. In several Graves' hyperthyroidism patients, the study also compared T-cell repertoires from thyroid tissue with T-cell repertoires from blood. Once sampling was done, hyperthyroidism patients were given methimazole at a starting dose of 30 mg daily, whereas ophthalmopathy patients were given high-dose intravenous methylprednisolone. The paper describes TCR Vbeta CDR3 sequencing of fewer than 150 peripheral blood samples, made up of 43 ophthalmopathy patients, more than 70 hyperthyroidism patients and approximately 17 progressor patients.

Stable Graves' hyperthyroidism was defined as the absence of progression to ophthalmopathy over 18 months of follow-up. Hyperthyroidism patients were aged 18 to 65 years and newly diagnosed, with disease duration of less than 2 months. Any patient with an uncontrolled infection, another autoimmune disease, pregnancy or lactation was excluded. Diagnoses relied on clinical symptoms, serum thyroxine and TRAb, thyroid ultrasound and orbital computed tomography. Ficoll-Paque density gradient centrifugation was used to isolate PBMCs from approximately 10 ml of fresh peripheral blood. Trizol reagent was used to extract total RNA, and RNA quality was then checked on an Agilent 2100 Bioanalyzer. Here is what the overall study found, with its caveats: In cross-validation, a model built on a 13 V-J signature told ophthalmopathy apart from stable hyperthyroidism with over 85% sensitivity and roughly 81% specificity, and in testing the same model reached 80%/75%. No statistical method was used to set the sample size in advance, and investigators knew the group allocation. Blood samples also contained most of the expanded thyroid clonotypes (frequency above 0.001), which suggests that blood repertoires may reflect thyroid immune responses. In validation, the model predicted progression to ophthalmopathy a median of roughly six months before onset, with 70% to 71% sensitivity and around 76% specificity.

As encoded in the germline V gene, CDR1 is SNHLY while CDR2 is FYNNEI. Trimming removed 2 bases from V and 7 bases from J; the gene matches leave 14 bases unexplained. Counted from cysteine to phenylalanine, this CDR3 has 17 amino acids. Only the CDR3 part of the read is kept: 51 bases, read in frame from the first base. This clonotype was seen only a few times. No cognate antigen has been identified for it. Base-call qualities are not available, and no considerably larger clone is one nucleotide away. Amplification of TCR beta CDR3 regions was carried out from RNA transcripts. For the first round of RT-PCR on the TCR CDR3, the HTBI primer set was used together with the Qiagen OneStep RT-PCR kit. Libraries were constructed in a second round of multiplex PCR, after which size selection and purification were performed. The libraries were sequenced on an Illumina HiSeq2000 using paired-end 100 bp reads. The original methods were these. Raw data were processed with SOAPnuke, discarding reads with adapters, uncalled bases, mean Phred below 15, or no exact constant-primer or identifier match. High-quality paired reads were merged using COPE v1.2.5, and each unique nucleotide sequence was defined as a clonotype. MiTCR v1.1 was used to align the clonotypes against IMGT TRBV, TRBD and TRBJ reference segments. The analysis included only V-J combinations with a frequency above 0.0001, which together covered 99.2% of the repertoires. A TCS score was defined as the ratio of F50 (clonal expansion) to E x V (chaos), with BLOSUM62-based TCRdist applied between CDR3 peptides within each V-J. Welch's t-statistics and random forest reduced roughly 530 V-J features to 13, which were used in a naive Bayes classifier (R e1071). Through fastp at Q25 and MiXCR, TCRdb rebuilt clones from the public reads, retaining in-frame beta chains. All rows with the same CDR3 protein become a single entry with the most common DNA and genes. V and J calls and clone size were set by TCRdb, not the authors. This sample has a few hundred thousand distinct CDR3 sequences in its table, and 15% to 20% of those were observed once. Of the sample, under 55% is held by the ten largest clones.

Sequenced: blood. This clonotype was sampled from a woman aged 50 to 60 with Graves' hyperthyroidism. The V gene is TRBV2 and the J gene is TRBJ1-1, and TRBD1 aligns with 9 junction nucleotides. CDR3 region: CASSEFLLTGGGYEAFF. The DNA is TGTGCCAGCAGTGAATTCCTGTTAACAGGGGGCGGGTATGAAGCTTTCTTT.